This TCR beta chain was identified in a study of shared clonotypes between healthy human individuals. The assay was immunoSEQ multiplex PCR, and TCRdb's table has in-frame clones only and misses some. The sample comprises approximately 2.1 million clones, about 92% of which are singletons, and about 0.37% rests with the top ten. The germline gives CDR1 MNHNY, CDR2 SVGAGI (reference sequence). The V end was cut by 7 bases, the J end by 4 bases, with 8 bases between. The CDR3 contains 11 residues. The chain links TRBV6-6 to TRBJ2-7, with D perhaps matching TRBD2 (5 bases). Sequencing was done on a sample of naive CD4+ T cells from PBMCs. Noted subset: CD45RA+ positively selected. This TCR was sampled from a young man in good health. Some clones in this sample may be carry-over from other donors' samples. CDR3 in DNA: TGTGCCAGCACCGGCGGGTACGAGCAGTACTTC. Protein sequence: CASTGGYEQYF.